Given below is one T cell receptor (beta chain) in context. These data come from a study of technical replicates of blood from several donors. With 3 bases removed from V and 0 bases from J, the gap between germline ends came to 15 bases. The CDR3 runs 16 residues. Germline-derived CDR1 and CDR2 are LNHDA and SQIVND (reference sequence). Clones were sequenced by immunoSEQ multiplex PCR, and TCRdb holds only the in-frame ones, with some missing. The sample includes tens of thousands of clones, approximately 95% of them seen just once. The chain has TRBV19 and TRBJ2-7, with D possibly matching TRBD2 (7 bases). Sequencing was performed on T cells isolated from PBMCs. The clonotype originates from a human donor in good health. CDR3: CASSIQRGAPSYEQYF. CDR3 in DNA: TGTGCCAGTAGTATTCAACGGGGGGCCCCCTCCTACGAGCAGTACTTC. Complete variable domain (other parts from reference TRBV19 and TRBJ2-7): DGGITQSPKYLFRKEGQNVTLSCEQNLNHDAMYWYRQDPGQGLRLIYYSQIVNDFQKGDIAEGYSVSREKKESFPLTVTSAQKNPTAFYLCASSIQRGAPSYEQYFGPGTRLTVT.